This TCR beta chain was sequenced in a study of cytomegalovirus exposure and HLA in healthy donors. Study-wide results and caveats: Links to common viral pathogens appeared, in a later analysis, for several of the most significant clusters.

This clone appeared a few times. Its antigen remains unidentified. The primer mix had 60 Vbeta and 13 Jbeta primers. Using immunoSEQ multiplex PCR, the repertoire was profiled, and TCRdb retains in-frame clones only, with some absent. The sample has about 110,000 clones, 55% to 70% seen once. This sequence was found in a woman in her thirties in good health and CMV-seronegative. Sequenced input: PBMCs.

Here the CDR3 reads CASSQDLLATDTQYF. The CDR3 DNA reads as TGCGCCAGCAGCCAAGATCTGCTGGCAACAGATACGCAGTATTTT. The chain couples TRBV4-3 to TRBJ2-3; no clear D gene. Looked up from germline, CDR1 is LGHNA and CDR2 is YSLEER. The CDR3 spans 15 residues. Trimming pared 0 bases from V and 3 bases from J, leaving 10 bases between.